A single sample gave rise to the 3 T cell receptor beta chains below, sequenced in a study of blood T cell repertoires in COVID-19. Clones were read by immunoSEQ multiplex PCR, and TCRdb kept only the in-frame ones, dropping some. The sample contains 470,000 or so clones, 70% to 90% of which appear only once. Sequencing was done on a sample of PBMCs or T cells enriched from blood (not recorded which). All receptors come from a young woman with acute COVID-19.

The chain carries TRBV28 and TRBJ2-5; TRBD2 aligns across 8 bases. CDR1 is MDHEN, CDR2 SYDVKM, per germline. This CDR3 is 16 amino acids long. The V gene end was trimmed by 2 bases and the J gene end by 2 bases; junction bases not matched to a gene: 7. For the CDR3, the DNA is TGTGCCAGCAGTTTAGGGGAGCGGGAGATTCAAGAGACCCAGTACTTC. Residues: CASSLGEREIQETQYF. Filled out from reference TRBV28 and TRBJ2-5, the complete variable domain reads DVKVTQSSRYLVKRTGEKVFLECVQDMDHENMFWYRQDPGLGLRLIYFSYDVKMKEKGDIPEGYSVSREKKERFSLILESASTNQTSMYLCASSLGEREIQETQYFGPGTRLLVL.

This clone was recorded only once. The chain is built from TRBV19 and TRBJ1-4, with D hard to call. CDR3 length equals 13 residues. The V and J ends lost 5 bases and 5 bases respectively, with 9 bases between them. The germline V gene has CDR1 LNHDA and CDR2 SQIVND (reference sequence). CDR3 loop: CASSGRINEKLFF. The CDR3 region has the DNA TGTGCCAGTAGTGGGAGGATAAATGAAAAACTGTTTTTT.

The chain carries TRBV5-1 and TRBJ2-6; the D gene is possibly TRBD1 (6 bases). V lost 1 base to trimming and J lost 3 bases, with 11 bases between them. The CDR3 runs to 16 residues. CDR1 is SGHRS, CDR2 YFSETQ, per germline. CDR3 sequence reads: CASSLTGYNGANVLTF. The CDR3, as DNA: TGCGCCAGCAGCTTGACAGGGTACAATGGGGCCAACGTCCTGACTTTC.